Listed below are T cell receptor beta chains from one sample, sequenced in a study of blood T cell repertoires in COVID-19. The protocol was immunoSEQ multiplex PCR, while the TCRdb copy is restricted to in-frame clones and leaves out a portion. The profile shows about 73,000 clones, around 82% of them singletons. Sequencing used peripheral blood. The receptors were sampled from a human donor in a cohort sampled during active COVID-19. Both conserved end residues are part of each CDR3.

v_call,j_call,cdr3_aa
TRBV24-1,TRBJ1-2,CATSPGQGPGYTF
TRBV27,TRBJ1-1,CASSALGMGTEAFF
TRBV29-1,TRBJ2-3,CSVRGGAVDTQYF
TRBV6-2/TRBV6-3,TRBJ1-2,CASSYGTPELYGYTF
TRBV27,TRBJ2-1,CASSYSGGFYNEQFF
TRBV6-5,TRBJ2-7,CASIWTGGSPYEQYF
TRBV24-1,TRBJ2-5,CATSDTGQGVRETQYF
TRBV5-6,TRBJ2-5,CASSLPTSETQYF
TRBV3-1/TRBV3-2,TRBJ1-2,CASSQAGGRQVGYTF
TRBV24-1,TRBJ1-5,CATSDHQGNQPQHF
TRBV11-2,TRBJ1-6,CASSSGGRGYNSPLHF
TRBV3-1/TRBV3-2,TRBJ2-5,CASSQDDYTTETQYF
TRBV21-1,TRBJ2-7,CASSKGESYEQYF
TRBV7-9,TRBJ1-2,CASSLGTGYGYTF
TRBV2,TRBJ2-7,CASSLEPGQGAHEQYF
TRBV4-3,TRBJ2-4,CASSHGPGQGDSVQYF
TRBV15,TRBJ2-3,CATSRVGGGAGDTQYF
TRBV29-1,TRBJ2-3,CSVETASDTQYF
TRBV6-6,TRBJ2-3,CASSREGAGNTDTQYF
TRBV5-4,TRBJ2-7,CASSPRGEVEQYF
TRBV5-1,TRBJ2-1,CASSLAPRTGGSYNEQFF
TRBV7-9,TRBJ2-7,CASSLSGPRGEEQYF
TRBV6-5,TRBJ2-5,CASSPELAAQETQYF
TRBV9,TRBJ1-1,CASSVTDSLMNTEAFF
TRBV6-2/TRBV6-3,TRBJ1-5,CASSYPNSNQPQHF
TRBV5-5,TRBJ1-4,CASSARTGRAVEKLFF
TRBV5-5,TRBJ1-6,CASSLGQGPDSPLHF
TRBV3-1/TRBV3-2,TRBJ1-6,CASSDNLSPLHF
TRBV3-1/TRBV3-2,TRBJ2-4,CASSQDGARGNIQYF